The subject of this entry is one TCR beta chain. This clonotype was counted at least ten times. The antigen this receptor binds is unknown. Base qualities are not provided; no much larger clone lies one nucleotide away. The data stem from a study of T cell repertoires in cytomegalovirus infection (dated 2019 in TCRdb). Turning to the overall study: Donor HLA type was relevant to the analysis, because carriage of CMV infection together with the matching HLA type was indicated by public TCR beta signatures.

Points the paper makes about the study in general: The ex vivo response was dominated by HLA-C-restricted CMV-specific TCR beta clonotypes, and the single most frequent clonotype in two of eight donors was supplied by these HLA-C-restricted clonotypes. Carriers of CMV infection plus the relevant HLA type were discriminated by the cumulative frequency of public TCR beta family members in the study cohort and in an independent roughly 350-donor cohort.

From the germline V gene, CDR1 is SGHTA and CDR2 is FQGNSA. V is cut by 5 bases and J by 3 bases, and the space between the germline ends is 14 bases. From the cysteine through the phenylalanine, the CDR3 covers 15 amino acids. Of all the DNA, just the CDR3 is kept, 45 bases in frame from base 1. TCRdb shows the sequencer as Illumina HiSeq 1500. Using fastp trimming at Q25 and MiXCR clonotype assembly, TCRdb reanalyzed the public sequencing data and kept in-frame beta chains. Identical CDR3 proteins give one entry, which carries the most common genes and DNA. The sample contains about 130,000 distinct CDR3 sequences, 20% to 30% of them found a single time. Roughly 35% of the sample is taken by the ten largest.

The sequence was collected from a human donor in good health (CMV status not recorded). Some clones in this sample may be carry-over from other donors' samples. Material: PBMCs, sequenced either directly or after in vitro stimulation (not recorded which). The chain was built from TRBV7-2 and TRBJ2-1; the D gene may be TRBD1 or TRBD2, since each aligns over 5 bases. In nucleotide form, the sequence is TGTGCCAGCAGCCGAGGGGCGGGTAGCTACAATGAGCAGTTCTTC. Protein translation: CASSRGAGSYNEQFF. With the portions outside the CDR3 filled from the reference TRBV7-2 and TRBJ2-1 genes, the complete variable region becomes GAGVSQSPSNKVTEKGKDVELRCDPISGHTALYWYRQSLGQGLEFLIYFQGNSAPDKSGLPSDRFSAERTGGSVSTLTIQRTQQEDSAVYLCASSRGAGSYNEQFFGPGTRLTVL.